Following are 22 T cell receptor beta chains from one sample sequenced in a study of T cells in Graves' hyperthyroidism and ophthalmopathy. Amplified TCR beta CDR3 regions came from RNA transcripts. A set of HTBI primers served as the primers for a first-round RT-PCR of the TCR CDR3. TCRdb reprocessed the multiplex PCR reads via MiXCR and lists one record per CDR3 protein. The table includes roughly 570,000 distinct CDR3 sequences, about a sixth detected once. The sequenced material came from blood. All receptors derive from a woman between 25 and 40 years old with Graves' hyperthyroidism.

This clonotype was seen many times. The chain combines TRBV20-1 with TRBJ2-7; D remains unclear. The CDR3 length is 13 residues. The germline gives CDR1 DFQATT, CDR2 SNEGSKA (reference sequence). V was trimmed by 4 bases and J by 0 bases, leaving 10 bases between them. CDR3 in DNA: TGCAGTGCTACCCACTGGTCCTCCTACGAGCAGTACTTC. Translated: CSATHWSSYEQYF.

In its sample, this clonotype was seen many times. The J gene is TRBJ2-1, the V gene TRBV11-3; 8 positions match TRBD1. With 5 bases clipped from V and 13 bases from J, the junction kept 10 bases outside the gene matches. Per germline, CDR1 SGHNT and CDR2 YENEEA. This CDR3 contains 13 residues. The CDR3 bases are TGTGCCAGCAGCCGGGGTGGACAGGGATCACAGTTCTTC. Translating it yields CASSRGGQGSQFF.

This clonotype was seen at least ten times. This chain links TRBV20-1 with TRBJ1-1; a weak D match, TRBD1 (5 bases). The CDR3 covers 11 residues. Germline CDR1 and CDR2: DFQATT and SNEGSKA (reference sequence). Deletions cut 8 bases from V and 3 bases from J, with 10 bases between. This CDR3 reads CSPTVDTEAFF. CDR3 sequence (DNA): TGCAGTCCGACAGTGGACACTGAAGCTTTCTTT.

This clonotype was picked up many times. This chain uses TRBV6-1 with TRBJ2-3; the D gene is possibly TRBD2 (7 bases). There are 17 residues in the CDR3. The germline V gene has CDR1 MNHNS and CDR2 SASEGT. V lost 11 bases and J lost 2, with 26 bases in between. The CDR3 protein is CASKSGDKESDTDTQYF. CDR3 in DNA: TGTGCCTCCAAAAGCGGGGACAAAGAGAGTGACACAGATACGCAGTATTTT.

This clonotype was seen repeatedly, ten times or more. The chain combines TRBV27 with TRBJ1-1; D uncertain. Germline lookup yields CDR1 MNHEY and CDR2 SMNVEV (reference sequence). This CDR3 is 12 amino acids long. Trimming took 6 bases from V and 1 from J, leaving 6 bases between them. CDR3 residues: CASRGTNTEAFF. In nucleotides, the CDR3 is TGTGCCAGCAGAGGTACGAACACTGAAGCTTTCTTT.

The table lists this clonotype with many counts. The CDR3 region has the DNA TGTGCCAGCAGCTTGAGACAGGGGAACACTGAAGCTTTCTTT. Its protein product is CASSLRQGNTEAFF. V usage is TRBV5-5 and J usage is TRBJ1-1; 7 bases map to TRBD1. The V gene's germline CDR1 is SGHKS and CDR2 YYEKEE (reference sequence). The length of the CDR3 is 14 residues. V was pared by 1 base and J by 1 base, with 1 base of the junction left unmatched.

This clonotype was counted many times. V gene TRBV20-1 combines with J gene TRBJ2-1; 10 nucleotides line up with TRBD2. Germline trimming cut 0 bases from V and 4 bases from J; bases unmatched to any gene: 6. From germline, CDR1 is DFQATT and CDR2 SNEGSKA (reference sequence). This CDR3 has 16 residues. In nucleotides, the CDR3 is TGCAGTGCTAGAGATTCGGCTAGCGGGAGTTACAATGAGCAGTTCTTC. The encoded protein is CSARDSASGSYNEQFF.

In this sample, this clonotype turned up a few times. The CDR3 DNA follows: TGCGCCAGCAGCTCGGGACCTCCGAACACTGAAGCTTTCTTT. Translating it yields CASSSGPPNTEAFF. V usage is TRBV5-1 and J usage is TRBJ1-1; a weak D match, TRBD1 (5 bases). CDR1 SGHRS and CDR2 YFSETQ come from the germline V gene. V was trimmed by 3 bases and J by 1 base, leaving 10 bases between them. CDR3 length: 14 amino acids.

In its sample, this clonotype was seen many times. V usage is TRBV13 and J usage is TRBJ1-1, with a tentative D call TRBD1 (6 bases). The CDR3 runs to 17 residues. From germline, CDR1 is PRHDT and CDR2 FYEKMQ (reference sequence). Trimming removed 2 bases from V and 2 bases from J, with 18 bases in between. The CDR3 sequence: CASSLFRGAHGNTEAFF. Written as DNA, the CDR3 is TGTGCCAGCAGCTTATTTCGGGGGGCCCATGGAAACACTGAAGCTTTCTTT.

This clonotype was seen ten or more times. The V gene is TRBV7-2, the J gene TRBJ2-5; D remains ambiguous. Germline V gene data show CDR1 as SGHTA and CDR2 as FQGNSA. Between the trimmed V and J ends, which lost 1 base and 1 base, there was a span of 7 bases. This CDR3 is 14 amino acids long. The chain's CDR3 is CASSLGLAQETQYF. The CDR3 nucleotides are TGTGCCAGCAGCTTAGGGTTAGCCCAAGAGACCCAGTACTTC. The full variable domain, completed using reference TRBV7-2 and TRBJ2-5, is GAGVSQSPSNKVTEKGKDVELRCDPISGHTALYWYRQSLGQGLEFLIYFQGNSAPDKSGLPSDRFSAERTGGSVSTLTIQRTQQEDSAVYLCASSLGLAQETQYFGPGTRLLVL.

In its sample, this clonotype was seen a few times. This rearrangement joins TRBV27 to TRBJ1-6, with D possibly TRBD1 on 5 matching bases. The germline gives CDR1 MNHEY, CDR2 SMNVEV (reference sequence). The CDR3 loop spans 15 amino acids. V gave up 5 bases and J gave up 7 bases, with 15 bases separating them. The CDR3 bases are TGTGCCAGCAGTCCGTGGGGGGGGGGAAATTCACCCCTCCACTTT. This sequence encodes CASSPWGGGNSPLHF.

This clonotype occurred a few times. The rearrangement joins TRBV6-5 to TRBJ2-3, with D perhaps matching TRBD2 (6 bases). V was trimmed by 3 bases and J by 1 base, leaving 17 bases between them. CDR3 size: 17 residues. From germline, CDR1 is MNHEY and CDR2 SVGAGI. CDR3 sequence (DNA): TGTGCCAGCAGTTATCTGACTAGACCTTTTGGCACAGATACGCAGTATTTT. Translating it yields CASSYLTRPFGTDTQYF.

This clonotype was recorded at least ten times. The V call is TRBV2, the J call TRBJ1-5, with D unresolved. Trimming stripped 7 bases from V and 0 bases from J, with 7 bases between. Germline-derived CDR1 and CDR2 are SNHLY and FYNNEI. There are 13 residues in the CDR3. In DNA form, the CDR3 reads TGTGCCAGCAAGAGCCATAGCAATCAGCCCCAGCATTTT. Its translation: CASKSHSNQPQHF.

The genes are TRBV7-8 and TRBJ2-1, with TRBD1 as a possible D gene (6 bases). Trimming removed 4 bases from V and 0 bases from J, with 16 bases in between. This CDR3 contains 17 residues. Germline values: CDR1 SGHVS, CDR2 FQNEAQ. The CDR3 region has the DNA TGTGCCAGCAGCTCTTTAGCGCTAGGGGGCTCCTACAATGAGCAGTTCTTC. It codes for CASSSLALGGSYNEQFF.

This clonotype was seen repeatedly, ten times or more. The chain employs TRBV2 and TRBJ2-1; no clear D. Germline loops: CDR1 SNHLY, CDR2 FYNNEI. The CDR3 contains 17 residues. Trimming removed 11 bases at V and 2 bases at J, with 25 bases between. The CDR3: CAPLTPGARPAYNEQFF. The CDR3 DNA follows: TGTGCCCCTCTGACCCCTGGCGCACGGCCCGCCTACAATGAGCAGTTCTTC.

Many counts were recorded for this clonotype. The chain carries TRBV20-1 and TRBJ2-1, with D unclear. The germline gives CDR1 DFQATT, CDR2 SNEGSKA (reference sequence). The CDR3 runs to 13 residues. The V and J ends lost 6 bases and 4 bases respectively, with 13 bases between them. In DNA form, the CDR3 reads TGCAGTGCCCCCGACCCGGCGTACAATGAGCAGTTCTTC. It is translated as CSAPDPAYNEQFF.

This clonotype was observed many times. The chain has TRBV12-3 or TRBV12-4 and TRBJ2-3, with unresolved D. CDR3 size: 14 residues. Trimming cost V 4 bases and J 1 base, with 9 bases left between them. CDR3 sequence reads: CASSSHQGTDTQYF. CDR3 nucleotide sequence: TGTGCCAGCAGTTCGCATCAGGGCACAGATACGCAGTATTTT.

CDR3 region: CASSRMSYMGDGNSYEQYF. CDR3 nucleotides: TGTGCCAGCAGTCGAATGAGTTATATGGGGGATGGGAACTCCTACGAGCAGTACTTC. The chain uses TRBV6-1 and TRBJ2-7; D is tentatively TRBD1 or TRBD2 (5 bases each). The CDR3 is made up of 19 amino acids. CDR1 is MNHNS, CDR2 SASEGT, per germline. The V end lost 5 bases, the J end lost 0 bases, and 26 bases lay between the germline ends.

CDR3 in amino acids: CASSSHRLGNSGANVLTF. For the CDR3, the DNA is TGTGCCAGCAGCTCACACAGGCTAGGAAACTCTGGGGCCAACGTCCTGACTTTC. The J gene is TRBJ2-6, the V gene TRBV7-8; perhaps TRBD1 as D (5 bases). Trimming cost V 4 bases and J 0 bases, with 16 bases left between them. The CDR3 is 18 residues long. Per the germline V gene, CDR1 is SGHVS and CDR2 is FQNEAQ.

The sample holds many counts of this clonotype. The CDR3 sequence is CASSNDRPGKLFF. Written as DNA, the CDR3 is TGTGCCAGCAGTAACGACAGGCCGGGGAAACTGTTTTTT. The rearrangement uses TRBV6-1 and TRBJ2-2, with D possibly matching TRBD1 (6 bases). There are 13 residues in the CDR3. The germline CDR1 and CDR2 sequences are MNHNS and SASEGT. The V and J ends lost 5 bases and 14 bases respectively, with 18 bases between them.

This clonotype showed up just a few times. The V and J genes are TRBV6-5 and TRBJ1-1; D gene ambiguous. Looked up from germline, CDR1 is MNHEY and CDR2 is SVGAGI. The CDR3 covers 12 residues. Trimming took off 3 bases at V and 3 bases at J, with 5 bases between the two ends. For the CDR3, the DNA is TGTGCCAGCAGTTATTTGGACACTGAAGCTTTCTTT. This translates into CASSYLDTEAFF.

As to this clonotype: Just one base apart from a much larger clone, this may be a read error. The chain is built from TRBV28 and TRBJ1-6; no definite D call. The CDR3 totals 15 residues. Germline loops: CDR1 MDHEN, CDR2 SYDVKM. The CDR3 loop reads CVSSPQSSYNSPLHF. As DNA, the CDR3 is TGTGTCAGCAGTCCGCAGAGCTCCTATAATTCACCCCTCCACTTT. Complete variable domain (other parts from reference TRBV28 and TRBJ1-6): DVKVTQSSRYLVKRTGEKVFLECVQDMDHENMFWYRQDPGLGLRLIYFSYDVKMKEKGDIPEGYSVSREKKERFSLILESASTNQTSMYLCVSSPQSSYNSPLHFGNGTRLTVT.